The 26 T cell receptor beta chains reported below all come from one sample, sequenced in a study of neurological immune-mediated disorders. Each CDR3 protein gets one entry after TCRdb re-called the 5' RACE reads with MiXCR. The table includes tens of thousands of distinct CDR3 sequences, about 4% detected once. The sequencing sample was made of CD4+ T cells from blood. The receptors originated from a woman aged 35 to 49 with multiple sclerosis.

This clonotype was picked up many times. V is TRBV9 and J is TRBJ2-5, with a weak D call TRBD2 (5 bases). Trimming left V 1 base short and J 5 bases short, with 18 bases between. The germline CDR1 and CDR2 sequences are SGDLS and YYNGEE. CDR3 size: 16 residues. CDR3 sequence reads: CASSVRGGMGGETQYF. CDR3 DNA: TGTGCCAGCAGCGTAAGAGGTGGTATGGGCGGGGAGACCCAGTACTTC.

The chain couples TRBV7-6 to TRBJ2-2; no clear D. The length of the CDR3 is 13 residues. Germline V gene sequence: CDR1 SGHVS, CDR2 FNYEAQ. Trimming left V 5 bases short and J 9 bases short, with 13 bases between. The chain's CDR3 is CASSLLKDRELFF. The CDR3 coding sequence is TGTGCCAGCAGCCTACTGAAAGACAGGGAGCTGTTTTTT.

This clonotype occurred many times. The chain recombines TRBV29-1 with TRBJ2-7, with unresolved D. V gave up 2 bases and J gave up 5 bases, with 10 bases separating them. The CDR3 is made up of 12 amino acids. Germline CDR1 is SQVTM and CDR2 is ANQGSEA. For the CDR3, the DNA is TGCAGCGTTGAATCCCTTAGCAACGAGCAGTACTTC. Protein sequence: CSVESLSNEQYF.

This clonotype was counted many times. This chain uses TRBV3-1 with TRBJ1-3; D is unclear. Germline V CDR1 and CDR2: LGHDT, YNNKEL (reference sequence). V shed 0 bases and J shed 0 bases, with 12 bases lying between them. The length of the CDR3 is 17 residues. CDR3 residues: CASSQDILGSSGNTIYF. The CDR3 nucleotides read TGTGCCAGCAGCCAAGATATACTGGGGAGCTCTGGAAACACCATATATTTT. The full variable domain, in which reference TRBV3-1 and TRBJ1-3 provide the parts outside the CDR3, is DTAVSQTPKYLVTQMGNDKSIKCEQNLGHDTMYWYKQDSKKFLKIMFSYNNKELIINETVPNRFSPKSPDKAHLNLHINSLELGDSAVYFCASSQDILGSSGNTIYFGEGSWLTVV.

V usage is TRBV20-1 and J usage is TRBJ2-7; D is tentatively TRBD1 or TRBD2 (6 bases each). Trimming stripped 3 bases from V and 2 bases from J, with 14 bases between. Germline CDR1 DFQATT, CDR2 SNEGSKA (reference sequence). This CDR3 is 14 amino acids long. The CDR3 sequence is CSARPGAGTYEQYF. The CDR3 bases are TGCAGTGCTAGGCCAGGGGCGGGGACCTACGAGCAGTACTTC.

Many counts were recorded for this clonotype. The chain employs TRBV20-1 and TRBJ1-1; a weak D match, TRBD1 (6 bases). CDR3 size: 12 residues. V lost 2 bases to trimming and J lost 8 bases, with 12 bases between them. Per germline, CDR1 DFQATT and CDR2 SNEGSKA (reference sequence). CDR3 bases: TGCAGTGCTAGATTGGGGGCGAGGGAAGCTTTCTTT. Amino acid sequence: CSARLGAREAFF.

This clonotype was seen ten or more times. The J gene is TRBJ1-3, the V gene TRBV5-1; 7 nucleotides align to TRBD1. Germline lookup yields CDR1 SGHRS and CDR2 YFSETQ. This CDR3 is built from 15 residues. V shed 1 base, J shed 0 bases, and the junction held 1 base outside the gene matches. The CDR3 reads CASSLTGVSGNTIYF. The DNA of the CDR3 is TGCGCCAGCAGCTTGACAGGGGTCTCTGGAAACACCATATATTTT.

This clonotype was counted many times. The chain recombines TRBV12-3 or TRBV12-4 with TRBJ2-3, with 8 bases fitting TRBD2. The V gene end was trimmed by 6 bases and the J gene end by 1 base; junction bases not matched to a gene: 3. The CDR3 is 14 residues long. This CDR3 reads CASSPLAGTDTQYF. The DNA of the CDR3 is TGTGCCAGCAGCCCACTAGCGGGCACAGATACGCAGTATTTT.

This clonotype was detected many times. The V call is TRBV20-1, the J call TRBJ1-2; D might be TRBD1 (6 bases). V was clipped by 5 bases and J by 5 bases, with 15 bases between them. This CDR3 contains 13 residues. CDR1 DFQATT and CDR2 SNEGSKA come from the germline V gene (reference sequence). This chain's CDR3 is CSAVYRDTYGYTF. The CDR3 coding sequence is TGCAGTGCTGTTTATCGGGACACATATGGCTACACCTTC.

This clonotype has at least ten counts. The DNA of the CDR3 is TGTGCCAGCAGTTTCTCCTCAAGTTCTGGGGCCAACGTCCTGACTTTC. Protein: CASSFSSSSGANVLTF. The V and J genes are TRBV27 and TRBJ2-6; no clear D gene. The V gene lost 3 bases and the J gene lost 1 base, with 10 bases spanning the gap. Germline CDR1 MNHEY, CDR2 SMNVEV (reference sequence). CDR3 size: 16 residues. Full variable domain (rest looked up from reference TRBV27 and TRBJ2-6): EAQVTQNPRYLITVTGKKLTVTCSQNMNHEYMSWYRQDPGLGLRQIYYSMNVEVTDKGDVPEGYKVSRKEKRNFPLILESPSPNQTSLYFCASSFSSSSGANVLTFGAGSRLTVL.

This clonotype was recorded many times. The chain carries TRBV5-1 and TRBJ2-1; D may match TRBD1 or TRBD2 (6 bases each). Germline CDR1 reads SGHRS; CDR2 reads YFSETQ. V lost 4 bases and J 1 base, leaving 15 bases between the germline ends. The CDR3 totals 16 residues. The CDR3 is CASSTRWGASYNEQFF. The CDR3 DNA sequence: TGCGCCAGCAGCACGAGGTGGGGGGCTTCCTACAATGAGCAGTTCTTC.

The rearrangement uses TRBV9 and TRBJ1-2, with a possible D match to TRBD1 (6 bases). Trimming shortened V by 0 bases and J by 3 bases, and 12 bases separated the two germline ends. This CDR3 has 15 amino acids. The V gene's germline CDR1 is SGDLS and CDR2 YYNGEE. The CDR3 coding sequence is TGTGCCAGCAGCGTAGCTGGGCAGGGGCACTATGGCTACACCTTC. Its protein is CASSVAGQGHYGYTF.

This clonotype has ten or more counts. The chain couples TRBV5-1 to TRBJ2-7; 12 nucleotides match TRBD1. This CDR3 spans 15 amino acids. Germline-derived CDR1 and CDR2 are SGHRS and YFSETQ. Trimming took 4 bases from V and 7 from J; bases not matched to a gene: 9. The CDR3 DNA reads TGCGCCAGCAGCCCGACCGGGACAGGGGGCTCTGAGCAGTACTTC. Residues: CASSPTGTGGSEQYF.

In its sample, this clonotype was seen many times. The chain couples TRBV7-2 to TRBJ2-7, with D tentatively TRBD1 (6 bases). The ends were cut back, 1 base at V and 9 bases at J, with 13 bases in the middle. The CDR3 covers 13 residues. From germline, CDR1 is SGHTA and CDR2 FQGNSA. Here the CDR3 reads CASSLDRVSAQYF. CDR3 DNA: TGTGCCAGCAGCTTAGACAGGGTTAGTGCGCAGTACTTC. The full variable domain, rest sourced from reference TRBV7-2 and TRBJ2-7, is GAGVSQSPSNKVTEKGKDVELRCDPISGHTALYWYRQSLGQGLEFLIYFQGNSAPDKSGLPSDRFSAERTGGSVSTLTIQRTQQEDSAVYLCASSLDRVSAQYFGPGTRLTVT.

This clonotype was observed many times. J is TRBJ2-2 and V is TRBV18; maybe TRBD2 (5 bases). This CDR3 comprises 13 residues. The V end was cut by 2 bases, the J end by 8 bases, with 9 bases between. Germline V gene sequence: CDR1 KGHSH, CDR2 LQKENI. The CDR3 sequence: CASSPLASGELFF. The CDR3 region has the DNA TGTGCCAGCTCACCATTAGCGTCGGGGGAGCTGTTTTTT.

This clonotype has ten or more counts. The V gene is TRBV7-8, the J gene TRBJ1-1, with TRBD1 identical over 9 bases. Per germline, CDR1 SGHVS and CDR2 FQNEAQ. J gave up 3 bases and V 4 bases, and 0 bases lay outside the gene matches. This CDR3 spans 13 amino acids. The CDR3 spells CASSWTGDTEAFF. The CDR3 DNA reads as TGTGCCAGCAGCTGGACAGGGGACACTGAAGCTTTCTTT.

This clonotype appeared many times. J is TRBJ2-1 and V is TRBV20-1, with TRBD2 identical over 9 bases. The CDR3 covers 14 residues. The V segment lost 5 bases and the J segment 9 bases; nucleotides outside the gene matches: 11. From germline, CDR1 is DFQATT and CDR2 SNEGSKA (reference sequence). CDR3 DNA sequence: TGCAGTGCTCGAGCGGGGGGAGGTTTCTTTGAGCAGTTCTTC. It specifies CSARAGGGFFEQFF.

By sample share, this clonotype is medium-sized. The chain couples TRBV11-2 to TRBJ2-1; no reliable D call. There are 14 residues in the CDR3. Deletions cut 2 bases from V and 7 bases from J, with 12 bases between. Germline CDR1 SGHAT, CDR2 FQNNGV. CDR3 sequence: CASSLLGFRNEQFF. The CDR3 DNA reads TGTGCCAGCAGCTTACTCGGTTTCAGGAATGAGCAGTTCTTC.

This clonotype was seen repeatedly, ten times or more. The junction does not match germline at one end; this may be a read error. The genes are TRBV5-1 and TRBJ2-7; 9 bases map to TRBD2. The CDR3 sequence is 15 residues long. In germline, CDR1 is SGHRS, CDR2 YFSETQ. As DNA, the CDR3 is TGCGCCAGCAGCTTGGTAAGCGGGGGGAACTACGAGCAGTGCTTC. Translated, it gives CASSLVSGGNYEQCF.

Many counts were recorded for this clonotype. The J gene is TRBJ1-1, the V gene TRBV14, with 8 bases matching TRBD1. The CDR3 is made up of 12 amino acids. Germline CDR1 SGHDN, CDR2 FVKESK. V lost 5 bases, J lost 10 bases, and 6 bases stayed unmatched. CDR3 amino acids: CASSSWTGTAFF. DNA for the CDR3: TGTGCCAGCAGCTCCTGGACAGGGACAGCTTTCTTT. Filled out from reference TRBV14 and TRBJ1-1, the complete variable domain reads EAGVTQFPSHSVIEKGQTVTLRCDPISGHDNLYWYRRVMGKEIKFLLHFVKESKQDESGMPNNRFLAERTGGTYSTLKVQPAELEDSGVYFCASSSWTGTAFFGQGTRLTVV.

This clonotype has at least ten counts. This chain links TRBV9 with TRBJ1-1; 7 bases fit TRBD1. Germline assignment: CDR1 SGDLS and CDR2 YYNGEE. The CDR3 consists of 15 residues. J gave up 1 base and V 3 bases, and 6 bases lay outside the gene matches. The CDR3 loop reads CASSGGGQTNTEAFF. CDR3 in DNA: TGTGCCAGCAGCGGGGGGGGACAGACGAACACTGAAGCTTTCTTT.

This clonotype was observed at least ten times. The chain has TRBV10-3 and TRBJ1-4, with 10 bases matching TRBD1. V lost 2 bases and J lost 12; bases outside the gene matches: 3. CDR3 size: 13 residues. The germline V gene has CDR1 ENHRY and CDR2 SYGVKD. The CDR3 sequence is CAISETGTGELFF. CDR3 sequence (DNA): TGTGCCATCAGTGAGACTGGGACAGGGGAACTGTTTTTT.

This clonotype was detected ten times or more. This sequence joins TRBV20-1 and TRBJ2-1, with TRBD2 identical over 8 bases. The CDR3 has 18 amino acids. Germline lookup yields CDR1 DFQATT and CDR2 SNEGSKA (reference sequence). V gave up 3 bases and J gave up 7 bases; unmatched junction bases: 20. CDR3 sequence reads: CSARDFSGFGGASNEQFF. The CDR3 nucleotides read TGCAGTGCTAGGGATTTTAGCGGCTTCGGGGGGGCTTCGAATGAGCAGTTCTTC.

This clonotype has a count of ten or more. This chain connects TRBV5-1 to TRBJ1-5, with TRBD1 matching over 8 bases. Germline values: CDR1 SGHRS, CDR2 YFSETQ. The CDR3 runs to 14 residues. V lost 6 bases, J lost 4 bases, and 6 bases stayed unmatched. The CDR3 sequence: CASTQGDLNQPQHF. CDR3 in DNA: TGCGCCAGCACACAGGGGGACCTTAATCAGCCCCAGCATTTT.

This clonotype occurred many times. The rearrangement uses TRBV3-1 and TRBJ2-3; tentatively, D is TRBD2 (5 bases). The CDR3 spans 16 residues. Germline V gene sequence: CDR1 LGHDT, CDR2 YNNKEL (reference sequence). V lost 1 base, J lost 1 base, and 12 bases lay in between. DNA for the CDR3: TGTGCCAGCAGCCAAGTGTCGGGCGGGCGCACAGATACGCAGTATTTT. Translating gives CASSQVSGGRTDTQYF.

This clonotype was counted many times. The V call is TRBV9, the J call TRBJ1-6, with a possible D match to TRBD1 (6 bases). This CDR3 is built from 15 residues. Germline V gene lookup returns CDR1 SGDLS and CDR2 YYNGEE. V dropped 4 bases and J dropped 10 bases, with 18 bases sitting between them. CDR3 bases: TGTGCCAGCAGCTACCGAAGGGGGTTTGAGTCACCCCTCCACTTT. Amino acid sequence: CASSYRRGFESPLHF.